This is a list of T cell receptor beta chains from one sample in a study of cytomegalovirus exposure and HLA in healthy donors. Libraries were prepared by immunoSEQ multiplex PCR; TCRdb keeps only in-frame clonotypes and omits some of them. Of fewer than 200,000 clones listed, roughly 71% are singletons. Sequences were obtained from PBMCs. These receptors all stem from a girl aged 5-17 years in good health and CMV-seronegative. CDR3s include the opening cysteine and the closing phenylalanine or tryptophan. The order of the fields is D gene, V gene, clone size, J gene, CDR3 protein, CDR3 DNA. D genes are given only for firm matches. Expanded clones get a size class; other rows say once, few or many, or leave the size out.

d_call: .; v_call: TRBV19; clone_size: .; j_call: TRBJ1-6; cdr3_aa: CASTTGLVDSPLHF; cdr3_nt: TGTGCCAGTACCACAGGGCTCGTGGATTCACCCCTCCACTTT
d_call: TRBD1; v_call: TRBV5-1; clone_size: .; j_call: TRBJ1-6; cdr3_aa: CASSPTGAGSPLHF; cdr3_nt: TGCGCCAGCAGTCCGACAGGGGCCGGTTCACCCCTCCACTTT
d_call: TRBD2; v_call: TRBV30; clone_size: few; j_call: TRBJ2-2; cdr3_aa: CAWSVWGGGLNTGELFF; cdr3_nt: TGTGCCTGGAGTGTCTGGGGGGGAGGCCTGAACACCGGGGAGCTGTTTTTT
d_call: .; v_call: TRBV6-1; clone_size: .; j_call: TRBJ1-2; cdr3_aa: CATVSRTVANYGYTF; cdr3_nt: TGTGCCACCGTATCCAGGACAGTAGCTAACTATGGCTACACCTTC
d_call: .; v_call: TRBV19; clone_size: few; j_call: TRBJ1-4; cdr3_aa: CASIPDGRKLFF; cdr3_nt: TGTGCCAGTATCCCAGATGGGCGAAAACTGTTTTTT
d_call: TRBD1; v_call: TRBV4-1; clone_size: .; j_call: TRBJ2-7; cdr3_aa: CASSLLHSDRAEQYF; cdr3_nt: TGCGCCAGCAGCCTTCTACACTCAGACAGGGCCGAGCAGTACTTC
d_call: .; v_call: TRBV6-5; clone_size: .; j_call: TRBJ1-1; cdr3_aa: CASTPPGGRNTEAFF; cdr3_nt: TGTGCCAGCACTCCTCCGGGGGGCCGGAACACTGAAGCTTTCTTT
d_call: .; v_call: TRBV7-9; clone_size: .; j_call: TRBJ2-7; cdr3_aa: CASSPSPAYEQYF; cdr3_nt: TGTGCCAGCAGCCCTAGTCCTGCCTACGAGCAGTACTTC
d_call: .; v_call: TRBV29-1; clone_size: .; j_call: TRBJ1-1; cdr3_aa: CSVRRQENTEAFF; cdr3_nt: TGCAGCGTGAGGCGACAGGAAAACACTGAAGCTTTCTTT
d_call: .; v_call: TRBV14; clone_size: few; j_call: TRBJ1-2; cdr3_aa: CASSQIAEVGYTF; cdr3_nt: TGTGCCAGCAGCCAAATAGCGGAGGTTGGCTACACCTTC
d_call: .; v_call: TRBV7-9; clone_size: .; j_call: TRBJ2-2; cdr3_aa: CASSSGRGGGTGELFF; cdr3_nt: TGTGCCAGCAGCAGCGGAAGAGGGGGGGGAACCGGGGAGCTGTTTTTT
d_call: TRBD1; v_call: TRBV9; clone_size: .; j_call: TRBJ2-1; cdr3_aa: CASSPVGDRAFF; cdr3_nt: TGTGCCAGCAGCCCCGTGGGGGACAGGGCGTTCTTC
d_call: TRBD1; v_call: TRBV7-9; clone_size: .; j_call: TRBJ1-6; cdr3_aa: CASSLDRSLYNSPLHF; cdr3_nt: TGTGCCAGCAGCTTGGACAGGTCCCTGTATAATTCACCCCTCCACTTT
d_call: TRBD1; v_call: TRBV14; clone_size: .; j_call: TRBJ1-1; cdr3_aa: CASSQAGTGETEAFF; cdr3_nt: TGTGCCAGCAGCCAAGCCGGGACAGGGGAGACTGAAGCTTTCTTT
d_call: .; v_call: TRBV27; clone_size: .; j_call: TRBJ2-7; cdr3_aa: CASSRNSPRQRAAYEQYF; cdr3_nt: TGTGCCAGCAGCCGAAATTCACCCCGCCAGCGGGCGGCCTACGAGCAGTACTTC
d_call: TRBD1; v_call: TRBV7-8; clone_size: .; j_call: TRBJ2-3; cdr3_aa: CASSALLGQGVTDTQYF; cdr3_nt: TGTGCCAGCAGCGCTCTATTGGGACAGGGGGTAACAGATACGCAGTATTTT
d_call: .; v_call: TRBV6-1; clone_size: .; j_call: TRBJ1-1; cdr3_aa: CASSEVRAFKTEAFF; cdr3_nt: TGTGCCAGCAGTGAGGTCAGGGCCTTTAAGACTGAAGCTTTCTTT
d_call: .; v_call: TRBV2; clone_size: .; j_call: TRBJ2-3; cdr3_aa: CASKERFELSTDTQYF; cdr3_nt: TGTGCCAGCAAGGAGAGGTTCGAACTAAGCACAGATACGCAGTATTTT
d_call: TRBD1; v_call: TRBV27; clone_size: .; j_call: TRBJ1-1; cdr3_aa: CASSSGTALKAFF; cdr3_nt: TGTGCCAGCAGTTCAGGGACAGCCTTAAAAGCTTTCTTT
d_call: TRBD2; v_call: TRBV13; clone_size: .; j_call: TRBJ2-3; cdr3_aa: CASSTYAGLTSTDTQYF; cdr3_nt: TGTGCCAGCAGCACGTACGCGGGACTAACTAGCACAGATACGCAGTATTTT
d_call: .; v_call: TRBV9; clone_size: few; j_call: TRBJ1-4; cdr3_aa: CASSVGIRGGENEKLFF; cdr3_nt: TGTGCCAGCAGCGTAGGAATCCGCGGGGGTGAAAATGAAAAACTGTTTTTT
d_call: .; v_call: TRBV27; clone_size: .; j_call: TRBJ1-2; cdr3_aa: CASSLTPEGGYTF; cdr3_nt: TGTGCCAGCAGTTTAACCCCGGAGGGTGGCTACACCTTC
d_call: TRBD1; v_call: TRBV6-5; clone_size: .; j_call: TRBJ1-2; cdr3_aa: CASTSGTGRYGYTF; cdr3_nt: TGTGCCAGCACCTCGGGGACAGGACGGTATGGCTACACCTTC
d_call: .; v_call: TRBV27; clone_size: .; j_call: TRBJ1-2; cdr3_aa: CASSLTGYYGYTF; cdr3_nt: TGTGCCAGCAGTTTAACAGGGTACTACGGCTACACCTTC
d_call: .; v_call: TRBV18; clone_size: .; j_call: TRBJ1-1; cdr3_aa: CASSETASFTEAFF; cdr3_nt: TGTGCCAGCTCAGAGACAGCTAGTTTCACTGAAGCTTTCTTT
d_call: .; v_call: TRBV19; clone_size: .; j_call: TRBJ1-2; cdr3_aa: CASSPDRSPYYGYTF; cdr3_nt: TGTGCCAGTAGTCCCGACAGGAGCCCATACTATGGCTACACCTTC
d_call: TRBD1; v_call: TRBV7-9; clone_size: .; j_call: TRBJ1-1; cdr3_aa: CASSGQDPMNTEAFF; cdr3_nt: TGTGCCAGCAGCGGACAGGATCCCATGAACACTGAAGCTTTCTTT
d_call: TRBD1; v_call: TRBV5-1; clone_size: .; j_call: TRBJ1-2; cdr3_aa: CASSLEGQGADYGYTF; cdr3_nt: TGCGCCAGCAGCTTGGAGGGACAGGGGGCGGACTATGGCTACACCTTC
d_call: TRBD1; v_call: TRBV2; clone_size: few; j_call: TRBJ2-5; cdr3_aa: CASWGQPQETQYF; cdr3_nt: TGTGCCAGCTGGGGACAGCCCCAAGAGACCCAGTACTTC
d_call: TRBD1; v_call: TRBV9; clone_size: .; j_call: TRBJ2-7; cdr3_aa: CASSAGTGLYEQYF; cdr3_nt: TGTGCCAGCAGCGCGGGGACAGGATTGTACGAGCAGTACTTC
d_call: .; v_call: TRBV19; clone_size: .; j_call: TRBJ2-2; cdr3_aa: CASSMVGNRPGELFF; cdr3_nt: TGTGCCAGTAGTATGGTCGGGAACCGTCCCGGGGAGCTGTTTTTT